The subject of this entry is one T cell receptor (beta chain). Trimming took 0 bases from V and 4 from J, leaving 13 bases between them. The CDR3 spans 15 residues. Germline CDR1 and CDR2: SGDLS and YYNGEE. This specimen belongs to a study of blood T cell repertoires in COVID-19. In the study overall: T cells, B-cell-depleted T cells, or PBMCs provided the cDNA or gDNA that served as material.

Clones were read by immunoSEQ multiplex PCR, and TCRdb kept only the in-frame ones, dropping some. Of 200,000 to 300,000 clones listed, about nine tenths are singletons. What was sequenced was PBMCs or T cells enriched from blood (not recorded which). This receptor was identified in a woman aged 40 to 50 with acute COVID-19. The J gene is TRBJ1-2, the V gene TRBV9; possible D gene TRBD1, 6 bases. CDR3 sequence reads: CASSVGSTGTYGYTF. The CDR3 nucleotides are TGTGCCAGCAGCGTAGGGTCAACAGGGACCTATGGCTACACCTTC.